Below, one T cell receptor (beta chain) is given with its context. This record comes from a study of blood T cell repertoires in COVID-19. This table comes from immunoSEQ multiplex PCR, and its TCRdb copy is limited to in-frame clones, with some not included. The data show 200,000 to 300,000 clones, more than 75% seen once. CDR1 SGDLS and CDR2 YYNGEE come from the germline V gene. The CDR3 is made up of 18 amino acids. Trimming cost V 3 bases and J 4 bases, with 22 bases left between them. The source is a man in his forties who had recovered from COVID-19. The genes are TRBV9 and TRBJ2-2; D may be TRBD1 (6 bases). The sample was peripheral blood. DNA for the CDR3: TGTGCCAGCAGCGCACCGGGACACCCTGCTCCACCCACCGGGGAGCTGTTTTTT. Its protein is CASSAPGHPAPPTGELFF.